The rows below give T cell receptor beta chains drawn from one sample of a study of cytomegalovirus exposure and HLA in healthy donors. Profiled with immunoSEQ multiplex PCR; TCRdb holds only in-frame clones, not every one. The profile shows roughly 20,000 clones, approximately 70% of them singletons. Sequencing was carried out using PBMCs. Receptors were obtained from a man aged 18 to 29 in good health and CMV-seronegative. Each CDR3 is given with its conserved first and last residue. D genes are given only for firm matches.

TRBV30,-,TRBJ1-6,CAWSVAGRNSPLHF,TGTGCCTGGAGTGTTGCAGGGCGCAATTCACCCCTCCACTTT
TRBV29-1,TRBD1,TRBJ2-3,CSAGQGDTDTQYF,TGCAGCGCGGGACAGGGGGACACAGATACGCAGTATTTT
TRBV5-1,-,TRBJ1-1,CASRQQNTEAFF,TGCGCCAGTCGACAGCAGAACACTGAAGCTTTCTTT
TRBV6-5,-,TRBJ2-1,CASSPSLGRVNEQFF,TGTGCCAGCAGTCCCTCCCTGGGCAGGGTCAATGAGCAGTTCTTC
TRBV30,-,TRBJ1-2,CAWSGGGANYGYTF,TGTGCCTGGAGCGGTGGGGGGGCTAACTATGGCTACACCTTC
TRBV25-1,TRBD1,TRBJ2-7,CASSDAGTGRYEQYF,TGTGCCAGCAGTGATGCCGGGACAGGGCGCTACGAGCAGTACTTC
TRBV6-5,-,TRBJ2-7,CASSYSPQGTYEQYF,TGTGCCAGCAGTTACTCGCCCCAGGGTACCTACGAGCAGTACTTC
TRBV29-1,-,TRBJ1-1,CSGYREKGTEAFF,TGCAGCGGTTACAGGGAAAAAGGGACTGAAGCTTTCTTT
TRBV30,TRBD2,TRBJ2-5,CAWDTGTSSRETQYF,TGTGCCTGGGATACCGGGACTAGCAGCCGGGAGACCCAGTACTTC
TRBV30,TRBD1,TRBJ2-7,CAWSQGTGGSRDEQYF,TGTGCCTGGAGCCAAGGGACAGGGGGCTCCCGGGACGAGCAGTACTTC
TRBV6-5,TRBD1,TRBJ2-1,CASWDRGFDEQFF,TGTGCCAGCTGGGACAGGGGATTCGATGAGCAGTTCTTC
TRBV5-1,-,TRBJ1-2,CASSLAGEGYTF,TGCGCCAGCAGCCTGGCAGGGGAAGGCTACACCTTC
TRBV5-3,-,TRBJ1-1,CARSLVPRNTEAFF,TGTGCCAGAAGCTTGGTTCCCAGGAACACTGAAGCTTTCTTT
TRBV5-6,TRBD2,TRBJ2-7,CASSLRDYHEQYF,TGTGCCAGCAGCTTAAGGGACTACCACGAGCAGTACTTC
TRBV6-1,TRBD1,TRBJ1-5,CASKEGTASNQPQHF,TGTGCCAGCAAAGAGGGGACAGCTAGCAATCAGCCCCAGCATTTT
TRBV10-3,TRBD1,TRBJ1-5,CAISPGQGSNQPQHF,TGTGCCATCAGTCCTGGACAGGGTAGCAATCAGCCCCAGCATTTT
TRBV29-1,TRBD2,TRBJ2-1,CSVIGGRARSEQFF,TGCAGCGTTATTGGCGGGAGGGCAAGGTCCGAGCAGTTCTTC
TRBV25-1,TRBD1,TRBJ1-4,CASSGDRGSGEKLFF,TGTGCCAGCAGCGGAGACAGGGGATCAGGAGAAAAACTGTTTTTT
TRBV29-1,-,TRBJ2-7,CSVGDYEQYF,TGCAGCGTAGGAGATTACGAGCAGTACTTC
TRBV6-5,TRBD1,TRBJ2-7,CASRKRTGAYEQYF,TGTGCCAGCAGAAAAAGGACAGGGGCCTACGAGCAGTACTTC
TRBV30,TRBD1,TRBJ1-1,CAWSVNRGRTEAFF,TGTGCCTGGAGTGTAAACAGGGGGCGTACTGAAGCTTTCTTT
TRBV6-6,TRBD1,TRBJ1-5,CASIPGTVSNQPQHF,TGTGCCAGCATTCCGGGGACAGTTAGCAATCAGCCCCAGCATTTT
TRBV25-1,-,TRBJ1-1,CASSAQRNTEAFF,TGTGCCAGCAGTGCTCAGCGGAACACTGAAGCTTTCTTT
TRBV7-2,TRBD2,TRBJ2-2,CASSSGTNGELFF,TGTGCCAGCAGCTCAGGGACTAACGGGGAGCTGTTTTTT
TRBV29-1,-,TRBJ2-7,CSVGGSYEQYF,TGCAGCGTTGGTGGCAGCTACGAGCAGTACTTC
TRBV10-1,-,TRBJ2-1,CASSESTGSNEQFF,TGCGCCAGCAGTGAGTCGACTGGTAGCAATGAGCAGTTCTTC
TRBV30,TRBD1,TRBJ1-2,CAWNPPGQGVSYGYTF,TGTGCCTGGAATCCTCCGGGACAGGGAGTGAGCTATGGCTACACCTTC
TRBV7-9,-,TRBJ2-7,CASSDDRSYEQYF,TGTGCCAGCAGCGACGACAGGTCCTACGAGCAGTACTTC
TRBV6-6,-,TRBJ1-6,CASSYDSSLRSPLHF,TGTGCCAGCAGTTACGACAGCTCGCTTAGATCACCCCTCCACTTT
TRBV30,-,TRBJ2-5,CAWSSTETQYF,TGTGCCTGGAGTAGCACCGAGACCCAGTACTTC